This TCR beta chain originates from a study of control samples from healthy donors and cancer patients. V gave up 5 bases and J gave up 7 bases, with 14 bases separating them. CDR1 is MNHNY and CDR2 is SVGAGI in the germline V gene (reference sequence). This CDR3 has 14 residues. Sequencing was performed with immunoSEQ multiplex PCR; in TCRdb, only in-frame clones are kept and a portion is missing. The table records 100,000 to 120,000 clones, almost 85% of them present only once. The sequenced material came from blood. The clonotype was recovered from a young man in good health. V usage is TRBV6-6 and J usage is TRBJ1-4, with D perhaps matching TRBD1 (5 bases). DNA of the CDR3: TGTGCCAGCAGTAGGGACGTAGGCACTGAAAAACTGTTTTTT. Its protein is CASSRDVGTEKLFF.